The text below deals with one TCR beta chain. What it recognizes is unknown. The entry originates in a study of cytomegalovirus exposure and HLA in healthy donors. Findings and limits, study-wide: Across all donors, roughly uniform sequencing depth was an assumption of the presence/absence analyses. In an earlier analysis, about 90% or about 30%: the productive usage of most TCR beta V segments. Later on, a genetic analysis was performed. It linked a missense variant in DCLRE1C with V- and J-gene trimming of TCR beta.

All donors participated as healthy donors of bone marrow. The V gene lost 8 bases and the J gene lost 7 bases, with 21 bases spanning the gap. Germline CDR1 reads SGHAT; CDR2 reads FQNNGV. The CDR3 is made up of 16 amino acids. PCR primers comprised 60 Vbeta and 13 Jbeta primers. Some clones are missing from TCRdb's copy, which holds only in-frame ones; the method was immunoSEQ multiplex PCR. The sample lists fewer than 180,000 clones, 79% seen once, with approximately 3.7% in the top ten. The genes are TRBV11-2 and TRBJ2-6, with D tentatively TRBD2 (7 bases). The receptor's source is a human donor in good health. Sequencing used PBMCs. The CDR3 loop is CASVWGRGIGANVLTF. For the CDR3, the DNA is TGTGCCAGCGTGTGGGGGCGGGGGATTGGCGCCAACGTCCTGACTTTC. Full variable domain (remainder filled in from reference TRBV11-2 and TRBJ2-6): EAGVAQSPRYKIIEKRQSVAFWCNPISGHATLYWYQQILGQGPKLLIQFQNNGVVDDSQLPKDRFSAERLKGVDSTLKIQPAKLEDSAVYLCASVWGRGIGANVLTFGAGSRLTVL.